This TCR beta chain was recovered during a study of CD8 T cells in ankylosing spondylitis. Overall study results and limits: Disease-linked clones proved CD8+ and comparatively uncommon in peripheral blood. Roughly eight highly homologous variants made up a TCR beta motif, and this motif appeared characteristic of ankylosing spondylitis blood. From matched ankylosing spondylitis synovial fluid, disease-linked clones were reportedly recovered at significantly enriched levels.

TCRdb reanalysed the 5' RACE reads using MiXCR and keeps one entry per CDR3 protein. This sample has about 800,000 distinct CDR3 sequences, with about an eighth found just once. The table lists this clonotype with a few counts. As yet, its antigen is unknown. The sample was blood, either unsorted or a sorted T cell fraction (not recorded which). The clonotype comes from a male donor with ankylosing spondylitis.

The CDR3 sequence: CSARAPSTGELFF. The CDR3 DNA reads TGCAGTGCTAGAGCCCCCTCCACCGGGGAGCTGTTTTTT. The V call is TRBV20-1, the J call TRBJ2-2; D is ambiguous. CDR3 length equals 13 residues. Trimming pared 1 base from V and 4 bases from J, leaving 7 bases between. Germline values: CDR1 DFQATT, CDR2 SNEGSKA (reference sequence).